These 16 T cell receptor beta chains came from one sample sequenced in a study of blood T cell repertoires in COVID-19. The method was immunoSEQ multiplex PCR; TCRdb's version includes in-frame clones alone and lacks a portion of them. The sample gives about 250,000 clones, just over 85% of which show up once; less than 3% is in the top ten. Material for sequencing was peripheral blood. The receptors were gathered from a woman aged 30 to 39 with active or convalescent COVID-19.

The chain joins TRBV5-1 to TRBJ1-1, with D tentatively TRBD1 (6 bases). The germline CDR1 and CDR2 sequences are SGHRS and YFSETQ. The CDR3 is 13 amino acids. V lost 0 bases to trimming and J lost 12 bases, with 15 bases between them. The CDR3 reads CASSLGDMGKPFF. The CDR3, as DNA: TGCGCCAGCAGCTTGGGGGACATGGGGAAACCTTTCTTT.

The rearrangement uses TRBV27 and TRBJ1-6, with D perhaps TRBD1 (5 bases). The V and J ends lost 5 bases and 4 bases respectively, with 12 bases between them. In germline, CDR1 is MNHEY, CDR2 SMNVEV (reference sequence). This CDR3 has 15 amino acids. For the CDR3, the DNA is TGTGCCAGCAGTGATAATCAGGGTTATAATTCACCCCTCCACTTT. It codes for CASSDNQGYNSPLHF.

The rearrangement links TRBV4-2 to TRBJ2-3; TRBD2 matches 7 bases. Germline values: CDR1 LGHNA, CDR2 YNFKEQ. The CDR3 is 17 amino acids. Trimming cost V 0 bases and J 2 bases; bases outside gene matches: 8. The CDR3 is CASSQDRWGGLTDTQYF. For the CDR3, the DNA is TGTGCCAGCAGCCAAGATCGTTGGGGGGGACTCACAGATACGCAGTATTTT.

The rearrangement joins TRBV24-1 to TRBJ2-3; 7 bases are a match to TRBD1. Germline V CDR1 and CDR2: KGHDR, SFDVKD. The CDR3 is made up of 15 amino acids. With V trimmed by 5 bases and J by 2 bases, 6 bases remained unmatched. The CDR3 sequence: CATSGRQGVTDTQYF. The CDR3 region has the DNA TGTGCCACCAGTGGCCGGCAGGGGGTCACAGATACGCAGTATTTT.

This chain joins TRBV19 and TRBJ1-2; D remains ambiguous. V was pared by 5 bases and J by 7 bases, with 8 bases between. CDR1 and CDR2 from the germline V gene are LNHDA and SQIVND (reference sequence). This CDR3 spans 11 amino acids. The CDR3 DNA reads TGTGCCAGTAGTGACGGGTCTGGCTACACCTTC. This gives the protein CASSDGSGYTF.

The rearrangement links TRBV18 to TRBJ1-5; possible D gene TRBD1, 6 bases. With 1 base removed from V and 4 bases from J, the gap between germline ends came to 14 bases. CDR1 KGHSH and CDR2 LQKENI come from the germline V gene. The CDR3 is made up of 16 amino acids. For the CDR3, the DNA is TGTGCCAGCTCACCACGGGGAGGGGGTAAGAATCAGCCCCAGCATTTT. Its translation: CASSPRGGGKNQPQHF.

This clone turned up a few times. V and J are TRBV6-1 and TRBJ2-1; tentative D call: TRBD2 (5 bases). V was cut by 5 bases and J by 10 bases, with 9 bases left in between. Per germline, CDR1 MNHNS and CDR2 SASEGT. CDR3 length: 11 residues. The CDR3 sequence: CASSLRGEQFF. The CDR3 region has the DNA TGTGCCAGCAGTCTACGAGGGGAGCAGTTCTTC.

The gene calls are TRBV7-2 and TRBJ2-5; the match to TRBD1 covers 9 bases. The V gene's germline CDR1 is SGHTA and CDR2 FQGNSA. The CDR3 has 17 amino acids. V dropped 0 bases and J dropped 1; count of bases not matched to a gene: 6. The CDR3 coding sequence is TGTGCCAGCAGCTTAGCCACGGACAGGGGACTCCAAGAGACCCAGTACTTC. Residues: CASSLATDRGLQETQYF.

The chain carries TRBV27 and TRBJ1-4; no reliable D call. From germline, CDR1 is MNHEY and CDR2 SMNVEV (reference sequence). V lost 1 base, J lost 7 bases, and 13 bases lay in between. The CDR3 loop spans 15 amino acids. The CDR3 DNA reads TGTGCCAGCAGTTTATGGAGAGGGTCGGGTGAAAAACTGTTTTTT. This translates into CASSLWRGSGEKLFF.

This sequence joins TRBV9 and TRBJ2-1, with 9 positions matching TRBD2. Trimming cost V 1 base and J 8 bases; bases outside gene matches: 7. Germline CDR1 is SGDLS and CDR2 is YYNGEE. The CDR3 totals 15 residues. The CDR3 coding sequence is TGTGCCAGCAGCGTAATGGCGGGGGGGCCAGATGAGCAGTTCTTC. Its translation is CASSVMAGGPDEQFF.

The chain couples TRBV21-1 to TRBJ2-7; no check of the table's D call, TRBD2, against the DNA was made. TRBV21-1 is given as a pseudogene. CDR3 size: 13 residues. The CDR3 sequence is CAGLVRGPNEQYF. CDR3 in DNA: TGTGCCGGACTAGTGCGGGGGCCGAACGAGCAGTACTTC.

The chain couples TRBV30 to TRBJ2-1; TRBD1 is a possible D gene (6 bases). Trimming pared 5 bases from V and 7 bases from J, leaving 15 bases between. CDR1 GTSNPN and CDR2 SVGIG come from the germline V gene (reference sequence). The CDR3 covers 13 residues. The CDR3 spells CAWSTQRGNEQFF. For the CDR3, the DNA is TGTGCCTGGTCAACCCAGAGGGGGAATGAGCAGTTCTTC. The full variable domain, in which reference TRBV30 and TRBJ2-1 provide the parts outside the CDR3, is SQTIHQWPATLVQPVGSPLSLECTVEGTSNPNLYWYRQAAGRGLQLLFYSVGIGQISSEVPQNLSASRPQDRQFILSSKKLLLSDSGFYLCAWSTQRGNEQFFGPGTRLTVL.

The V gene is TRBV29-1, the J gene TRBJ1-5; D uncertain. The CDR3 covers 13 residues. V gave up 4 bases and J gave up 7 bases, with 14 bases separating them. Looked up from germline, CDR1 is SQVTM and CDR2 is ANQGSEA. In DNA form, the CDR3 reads TGCAGCGTTGTAGTTGTGACGGGGCAGCCCCAGCATTTT. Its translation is CSVVVVTGQPQHF.

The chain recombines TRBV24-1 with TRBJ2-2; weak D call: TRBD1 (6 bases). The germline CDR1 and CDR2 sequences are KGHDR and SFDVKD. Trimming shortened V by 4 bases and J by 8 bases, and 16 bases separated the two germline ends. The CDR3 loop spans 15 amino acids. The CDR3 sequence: CATSEPSQGGGELFF. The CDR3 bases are TGTGCCACCAGTGAACCGTCACAGGGTGGGGGGGAGCTGTTTTTT.

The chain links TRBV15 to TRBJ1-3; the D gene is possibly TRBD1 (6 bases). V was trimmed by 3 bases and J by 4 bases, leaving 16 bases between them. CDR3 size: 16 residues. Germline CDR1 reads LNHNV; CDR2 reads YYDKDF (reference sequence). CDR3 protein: CATSRGHAGEGNTIYF. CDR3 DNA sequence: TGTGCCACCAGCAGGGGACATGCAGGGGAAGGAAACACCATATATTTT.

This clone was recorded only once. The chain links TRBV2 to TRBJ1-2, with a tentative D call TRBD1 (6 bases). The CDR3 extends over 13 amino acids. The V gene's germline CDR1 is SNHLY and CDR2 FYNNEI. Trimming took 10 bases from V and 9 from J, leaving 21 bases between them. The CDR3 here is CATRPQGQASYTF. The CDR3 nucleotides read TGTGCCACACGCCCTCAGGGACAAGCCAGCTACACCTTC.